This is a list of T cell receptor beta chains from one sample in a study of blood T cell repertoires in COVID-19. This table comes from immunoSEQ multiplex PCR, and its TCRdb copy is limited to in-frame clones, with some not included. Found here are some 83,000 clones, around nine tenths of them singletons; the top ten hold about 2.3%. Sequenced: peripheral blood. The receptors were gathered from a man aged 50-60 years with acute or convalescent COVID-19. The CDR3 runs from the conserved cysteine through the conserved F or W. The D gene is left open where the match is weak. The size of a clone is reported for some rows only, either as once, few or many, or as a class for expanded clones.

>TRBD2|TRBJ2-1|once|TRBV3-1/TRBV3-2
CASSQQGLAAYNEQFF
TGTGCCAGCAGCCAACAGGGACTAGCGGCCTACAATGAGCAGTTCTTC
>NA|TRBJ1-1|NA|TRBV7-2
CASSLEGVINTEAFF
TGTGCCAGCAGCTTAGAGGGGGTCATTAACACTGAAGCTTTCTTT
>TRBD1|TRBJ2-3|NA|TRBV24-1
CATSEHDRGGTDTQYF
TGTGCCACCAGTGAACATGACAGGGGGGGAACAGATACGCAGTATTTT
>NA|TRBJ1-5|once|TRBV24-1
CATSGVNQPQHF
TGTGCCACCAGTGGAGTAAATCAGCCCCAGCATTTT
>NA|TRBJ1-6|NA|TRBV6-5
CAIDGQGSPLHF
TGTGCCATAGATGGGCAGGGCTCACCCCTCCACTTT
>TRBD1|TRBJ2-3|NA|TRBV7-6
CASSLGGRGSTDTQYF
TGTGCCAGCAGCTTAGGCGGCAGGGGGAGCACAGATACGCAGTATTTT
>NA|TRBJ1-1|NA|TRBV5-1
CASSLAPDRKNTEAFF
TGCGCCAGCAGCTTGGCTCCGGACAGAAAGAACACTGAAGCTTTCTTT
>NA|TRBJ1-1|NA|TRBV27
CASIDRFEAFF
TGTGCCAGCATTGACAGGTTTGAAGCTTTCTTT
>TRBD1|TRBJ1-5|NA|TRBV6-1
CASSETHLTGLNQPQHF
TGTGCCAGCAGTGAAACCCACCTGACAGGGCTAAATCAGCCCCAGCATTTT
>NA|TRBJ2-2|few|TRBV6-2/TRBV6-3
CASSYGGAGELFF
TGTGCCAGCAGTTATGGAGGGGCCGGGGAGCTGTTTTTT
>TRBD1|TRBJ2-5|NA|TRBV28
CASTSTTGVGETQYF
TGTGCCAGCACCTCGACGACAGGGGTGGGAGAGACCCAGTACTTC
>TRBD1|TRBJ2-3|NA|TRBV6-1
CASSGSGTGWRGTDTQYF
TGTGCCAGCAGTGGCTCCGGGACAGGGTGGCGGGGCACAGATACGCAGTATTTT
>NA|TRBJ2-1|NA|TRBV2
CASSASGDEQFF
TGTGCCAGCAGTGCTTCCGGGGATGAGCAGTTCTTC
>TRBD1|TRBJ2-3|NA|TRBV19
CASRQQGASTDTQYF
TGTGCCAGTAGACAGCAGGGGGCGAGTACAGATACGCAGTATTTT
>NA|TRBJ2-6|once|TRBV11-2
CASSLRGTGANVLTF
TGTGCCAGCAGCTTACGAGGAACTGGGGCCAACGTCCTGACTTTC
>NA|TRBJ1-3|NA|TRBV9
CASSVGGGGNSGNTIYF
TGTGCCAGCAGCGTAGGAGGGGGAGGGAATTCTGGAAACACCATATATTTT
>NA|TRBJ2-3|few|TRBV7-8
CASSLVTGGGTDTQYF
TGTGCCAGCAGCTTAGTTACAGGCGGGGGCACAGATACGCAGTATTTT
>TRBD2|TRBJ2-3|NA|TRBV5-5
CASSVSGGAGGADTQYF
TGTGCCAGCAGCGTTAGCGGGGGGGCCGGAGGGGCAGATACGCAGTATTTT
>NA|TRBJ1-1|NA|TRBV30
CAWSPGHPNTEAFF
TGTGCCTGGAGTCCGGGACACCCGAACACTGAAGCTTTCTTT
>NA|TRBJ2-3|NA|TRBV7-3
CASSPTRGFTDTQYF
TGTGCCAGCAGCCCAACACGGGGGTTCACAGATACGCAGTATTTT
>NA|TRBJ1-2|NA|TRBV5-1
CASSLAGGGYGYTF
TGCGCCAGCAGTTTGGCTGGAGGTGGCTATGGCTACACCTTC
>NA|TRBJ2-3|NA|TRBV2
CASSEVGPDTQYF
TGTGCCAGCAGTGAAGTGGGCCCAGATACGCAGTATTTT